These 9 T cell receptor beta chains were all obtained from the same sample, sequenced in a study of blood T cell repertoires in COVID-19. Sequencing was performed with immunoSEQ multiplex PCR; in TCRdb, only in-frame clones are kept and a portion is missing. The repertoire has fewer than 100,000 clones, more than 65% of them found once; the top ten carry under 25%. Sequencing input: peripheral blood. The source of these receptors is a woman aged 50 to 60 with acute or convalescent COVID-19.

This clone was recorded once. The rearrangement links TRBV9 to TRBJ2-5; no firm D call. Germline assignment: CDR1 SGDLS and CDR2 YYNGEE. The CDR3 sequence is 16 residues long. V was cut by 0 bases and J by 2 bases, with 14 bases left in between. The CDR3: CASSVGASRGQETQYF. DNA of the CDR3: TGTGCCAGCAGCGTAGGGGCATCACGTGGTCAAGAGACCCAGTACTTC.

The chain employs TRBV7-8 and TRBJ2-1, with D possibly matching TRBD2 (5 bases). CDR1 is SGHVS and CDR2 is FQNEAQ in the germline V gene. The V gene lost 8 bases and the J gene lost 3 bases, with 20 bases spanning the gap. The CDR3 has 16 amino acids. In DNA form, the CDR3 reads TGTGCCAGCGGGCTAGCTAACGGGTGGCTCTACAATGAGCAGTTCTTC. Its protein product is CASGLANGWLYNEQFF.

V usage is TRBV18 and J usage is TRBJ1-1; D ambiguous. Germline lookup yields CDR1 KGHSH and CDR2 LQKENI. Deletions cut 5 bases from V and 0 bases from J, with 7 bases between. The CDR3 is made up of 13 amino acids. The CDR3: CASSSTVNTEAFF. In DNA, the CDR3 is TGTGCCAGCTCATCCACAGTGAACACTGAAGCTTTCTTT.

The chain joins TRBV9 to TRBJ2-1; TRBD1 agrees at 11 bases. Germline V gives CDR1 SGDLS, CDR2 YYNGEE. This CDR3 spans 15 amino acids. The ends lost 3 bases at V and 8 bases at J; junction bases unmatched: 7. The CDR3, as DNA: TGTGCCAGCAGCGCCCGGACAGGGGGCGGCCATGAGCAGTTCTTC. Translation: CASSARTGGGHEQFF.

The rearrangement uses TRBV6-5 and TRBJ1-1; D is perhaps TRBD1 (6 bases). V lost 2 bases and J 3 bases, leaving 13 bases between the germline ends. In germline, CDR1 is MNHEY, CDR2 SVGAGI. The CDR3 runs to 15 residues. This chain's CDR3 is CASSYMDSLDTEAFF. The CDR3 region has the DNA TGTGCCAGCAGTTACATGGACAGTCTGGACACTGAAGCTTTCTTT.

J is TRBJ2-7 and V is TRBV9; 11 nucleotides align to TRBD2. Trimming took 0 bases from V and 4 from J; bases not matched to a gene: 3. Looked up from germline, CDR1 is SGDLS and CDR2 is YYNGEE. This CDR3 spans 15 amino acids. CDR3 nucleotides: TGTGCCAGCAGCGTAGGTGCTAGCGGGGGGTACGAGCAGTACTTC. Protein sequence: CASSVGASGGYEQYF.

The V call is TRBV19, the J call TRBJ2-7; 13 nucleotides agree with TRBD2. J lost 4 bases, V lost 5 bases, and 5 bases had no gene match. The CDR3 has 15 amino acids. Germline loops: CDR1 LNHDA, CDR2 SQIVND (reference sequence). CDR3 nucleotides: TGTGCCAGTAGTCGGACTAGCGGGAGTCTTTACGAGCAGTACTTC. This codes for CASSRTSGSLYEQYF.

The chain combines TRBV30 with TRBJ1-4; no clear D gene. CDR3 length: 13 residues. Germline V gives CDR1 GTSNPN, CDR2 SVGIG (reference sequence). V was pared by 3 bases and J by 0 bases, with 5 bases between. In DNA form, the CDR3 reads TGTGCCTGGAGCTTTGCAACTAATGAAAAACTGTTTTTT. Amino acids: CAWSFATNEKLFF.

The V call is TRBV3-1 (or the pseudogene TRBV3-2), the J call TRBJ2-2, with D possibly being TRBD1 (6 bases). Germline V gene lookup returns CDR1 LGHDT and CDR2 YNNKEL (reference sequence). The CDR3 has 21 residues. Trimming left V 4 bases short and J 5 bases short, with 32 bases between. In nucleotides, the CDR3 is TGTGCCAGCAGCCTACTCCGGCCCCGGGACAAGCCGAGGAGTTTAACCGGGGAGCTGTTTTTT. As protein: CASSLLRPRDKPRSLTGELFF.